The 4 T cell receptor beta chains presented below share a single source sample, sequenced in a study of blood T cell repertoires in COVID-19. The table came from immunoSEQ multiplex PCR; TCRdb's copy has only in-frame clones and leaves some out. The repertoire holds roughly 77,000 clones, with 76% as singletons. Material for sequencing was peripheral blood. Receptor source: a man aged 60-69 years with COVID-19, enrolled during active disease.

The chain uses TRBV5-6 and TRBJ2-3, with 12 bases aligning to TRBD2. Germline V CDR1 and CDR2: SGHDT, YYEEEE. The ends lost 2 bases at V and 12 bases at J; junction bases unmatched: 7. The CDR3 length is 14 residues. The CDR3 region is CASSFILAGGGQYF. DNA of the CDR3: TGTGCCAGCAGCTTTATCCTAGCGGGAGGGGGCCAGTATTTT.

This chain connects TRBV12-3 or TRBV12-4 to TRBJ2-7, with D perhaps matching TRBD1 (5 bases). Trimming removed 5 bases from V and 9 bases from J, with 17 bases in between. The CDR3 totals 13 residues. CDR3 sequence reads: CASSTTPGNVQYF. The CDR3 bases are TGTGCCAGCAGTACCACCCCAGGGAATGTGCAGTACTTC.

The CDR3 region has the DNA TGCAGTGCTAGTTCCGGGCCGGGACAGGCCTCGATGACCCAGTACTTC. This translates into CSASSGPGQASMTQYF. The genes are TRBV20-1 and TRBJ2-5; the match to TRBD1 covers 8 bases. Per the germline V gene, CDR1 is DFQATT and CDR2 is SNEGSKA (reference sequence). V dropped 3 bases and J dropped 7; count of bases not matched to a gene: 16. The CDR3 sequence is 16 residues long.

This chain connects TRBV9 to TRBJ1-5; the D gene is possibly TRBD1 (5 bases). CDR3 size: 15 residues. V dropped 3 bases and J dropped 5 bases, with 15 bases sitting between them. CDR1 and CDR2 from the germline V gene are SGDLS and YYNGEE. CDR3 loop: CASSEGALMDQPQHF. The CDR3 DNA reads TGTGCCAGCAGCGAAGGGGCCCTGATGGATCAGCCCCAGCATTTT.